Reported below is one T cell receptor beta chain. Its antigen is currently unknown. Before sequencing, viral peptide pools were used by the ViraFEST assay to expand antigen-specific CD4+ T cells. Isolating CD4+ T cells followed less than 11 days of culture. Participants were vaccinated with two doses of either the BNT162b2 or mRNA-1273 vaccine. Half of the medium was exchanged for IL-2 medium on both days 3 and 7. The data belong to a study of vaccination effects on CD4 cells after COVID-19. Germline loops: CDR1 SQVTM, CDR2 ANQGSEA. The CDR3 runs 13 residues. Trimming took off 7 bases at V and 3 bases at J, with 15 bases between the two ends. Data came from immunoSEQ multiplex PCR; TCRdb stores just in-frame clones and leaves some out. This sample has 35,000 to 40,000 clones, with 70% to 85% found just once.

The input for sequencing was CD4+ T cells from PBMCs cultured with HCoV-NL63 spike peptides, taken after COVID-19 vaccination. V is TRBV29-1 and J is TRBJ1-1, with D perhaps TRBD1 (5 bases). The source of this sequence is a human donor who received a COVID-19 vaccine. Some clones in this sample may be carry-over from other donors' samples. The CDR3 nucleotides read TGCAGCGCGAACGGGGGAGGCTACACTGAAGCTTTCTTT. It is translated as CSANGGGYTEAFF.